This TCR beta chain is drawn from a study of regulatory T cells in long-lasting Graves disease. Study context: Patients newly diagnosed with Graves' had been on antithyroid drugs for under 3 months.

Overall study findings and caveats: Lower TCR diversity characterized persistent Graves' patients relative to newly diagnosed patients.

The time point here: newly diagnosed GD, antithyroid drugs for less than 3 months. PBMCs were the source of the RNA used for TCR sequencing. This clonotype was seen at least ten times. Its specificity is not known. Building the TCR beta libraries relied on iRepertoire HTBI primers, and CDR3 regions underwent Arm-PCR. In the study's own analysis: Identification of gene segments yielded around 63 TRBV and 13 to 15 TRBJ across samples. Via MiXCR, TCRdb re-called the multiplex PCR reads, giving one row per CDR3 protein. These V and J calls derive from TCRdb rather than the authors' analysis. The table has around 400,000 distinct CDR3 sequences, over 14% seen once; the top ten hold approximately 7.8%. J gave up 2 bases and V 1 base, and 5 bases lay outside the gene matches. The CDR3 spans 17 residues. Germline assignment: CDR1 MDHEN and CDR2 SYDVKM. The same sample was also used in a study of T cells in Graves' hyperthyroidism and ophthalmopathy. From that study: The HTBI primer set was used in a first-round RT-PCR of the TCR CDR3.

This chain links TRBV28 with TRBJ2-2, with 9 bases aligning to TRBD2. The receptor's source is a woman in her 40s with Graves disease. Specimen: peripheral blood mononuclear cells (PBMCs), collected at new diagnosis, from a patient treated with antithyroid drugs. CDR3 nucleotides: TGTGCCAGCAGTTTATCTGCGGGAGGGCTCAACACCGGGGAGCTGTTTTTT. Protein product: CASSLSAGGLNTGELFF.